The sequence of this T cell receptor (beta chain) was determined in a study of blood T cell repertoires in COVID-19. Clones were sequenced by immunoSEQ multiplex PCR, and TCRdb holds only the in-frame ones, with some missing. The table has around 160,000 clones, roughly 85% seen once; the top ten hold 8%. The CDR3 loop spans 12 amino acids. V dropped 0 bases and J dropped 7 bases, with 9 bases sitting between them. Germline V lookup: CDR1 GTSNPN, CDR2 SVGIG (reference sequence). The clonotype was recovered from an older woman with COVID-19, enrolled during active disease. The chain joins TRBV30 to TRBJ1-1; D not resolved. Sample: peripheral blood. The CDR3 protein is CAWSVRELEAFF. In DNA, the CDR3 is TGTGCCTGGAGTGTACGGGAACTTGAAGCTTTCTTT.